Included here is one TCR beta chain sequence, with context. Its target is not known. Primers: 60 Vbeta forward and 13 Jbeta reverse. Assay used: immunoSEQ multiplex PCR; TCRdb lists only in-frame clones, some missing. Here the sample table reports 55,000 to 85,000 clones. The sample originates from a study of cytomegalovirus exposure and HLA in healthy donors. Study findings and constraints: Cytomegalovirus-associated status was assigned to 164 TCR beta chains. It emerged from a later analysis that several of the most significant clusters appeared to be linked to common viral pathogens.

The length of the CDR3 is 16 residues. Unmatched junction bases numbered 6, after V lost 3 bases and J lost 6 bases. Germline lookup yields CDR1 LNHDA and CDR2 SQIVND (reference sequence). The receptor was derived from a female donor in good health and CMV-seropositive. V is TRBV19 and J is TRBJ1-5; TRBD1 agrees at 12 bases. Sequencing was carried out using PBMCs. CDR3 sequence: CASSMPGTGGTQPQHF. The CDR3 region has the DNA TGTGCCAGTAGTATGCCCGGGACAGGGGGCACTCAGCCCCAGCATTTT.